The T cell receptor beta chain described here comes from a study of regulatory T cells in long-lasting Graves disease. Overall study results and limits: Persistent disease was characterized by preferential usage of TRBV28, TRBJ1-2 and TRBJ2-5.

Time point described: newly diagnosed GD, antithyroid drugs for less than 3 months. The TCR library was made from RNA that had been extracted from PBMCs in TRIzol. The CDR3 spans 14 residues. Germline CDR1 MGHRA, CDR2 YSYEKL. V gave up 5 bases and J gave up 1 base, with 11 bases separating them. As for this clonotype: Its antigen is as yet unknown.

Arm-PCR of CDR3 regions and iRepertoire HTBI primers were used to build TCR beta libraries. TCRdb ran MiXCR on the multiplex PCR reads and lists one entry per CDR3 protein. This sample yields around 500,000 distinct CDR3 sequences, of which 12% are seen a single time; roughly 8.2% belongs to the top ten. The sample was also reused in another study, on T cells in Graves' hyperthyroidism and ophthalmopathy. As that study records: Calling Graves' hyperthyroidism stable meant ophthalmopathy did not progress within 18 months. A first-round RT-PCR of the TCR CDR3 used the HTBI primer set.

Sample: peripheral blood mononuclear cells (PBMCs), taken at new diagnosis, from a patient treated with antithyroid drugs. The chain employs TRBV4-1 and TRBJ1-1; no clear D. This clonotype was obtained from a woman aged 25 to 39 with Graves disease. CDR3 residues: CASSSGFTNTEAFF. The CDR3 DNA reads as TGCGCCAGCAGCTCCGGGTTTACGAACACTGAAGCTTTCTTT.